Each of the 20 T cell receptor beta chains below was sequenced from the same sample in a study of T-cell reconstitution after alpha-beta-depleted transplantation in children. Preparation of the TCRbeta library used unique molecular identifiers. TCRdb passed the PCR reads through MiXCR, listing each CDR3 protein once. The sample yields 490,000 or so distinct CDR3 sequences, roughly a tenth seen once. This material consisted of PBMCs, taken before TCRalphabeta/CD19-depleted stem cell transplant. These receptors came from a child younger than 10 with inherited bone marrow failure, due to receive a stem cell transplant.

At least ten counts were recorded for this clonotype. V gene TRBV20-1 combines with J gene TRBJ2-5, with 9 positions matching TRBD2. In germline, CDR1 is DFQATT, CDR2 SNEGSKA (reference sequence). This CDR3 comprises 14 residues. The trim removed 3 bases at V and 7 bases at J, leaving 9 bases unmatched. Here the CDR3 DNA reads TGCAGTGCTAGCCCTAGCGGGAAGGGGGCGACCCAGTACTTC. It translates to CSASPSGKGATQYF.

Ten or more counts support this clonotype. The chain employs TRBV20-1 and TRBJ2-1, with 11 nucleotides matching TRBD2. Germline loops: CDR1 DFQATT, CDR2 SNEGSKA (reference sequence). The J segment lost 4 bases and the V segment lost 4 bases, leaving 3 bases of the junction unmatched. This CDR3 is built from 14 residues. CDR3 residues: CSAIRLAGYNEQFF. The DNA for the CDR3 is TGCAGTGCTATCAGACTAGCGGGGTACAATGAGCAGTTCTTC.

This clonotype was recorded once. Since a much larger clone is just one base distant, this may be a read error. This chain uses TRBV20-1 with TRBJ1-5; 7 positions match TRBD1. The J segment lost 4 bases and the V segment lost 6 bases, leaving 12 bases of the junction unmatched. Germline V gives CDR1 DFQATT, CDR2 SNEGSKA (reference sequence). The CDR3 is 15 amino acids. CDR3 region: CSAEQGSLENQPQHF. The CDR3 nucleotides are TGCAGTGCAGAACAGGGGAGTTTGGAAAATCAGCCCCAGCATTTT.

This chain links TRBV14 with TRBJ2-1, with TRBD2 matching 10 bases. The CDR3 is 16 residues long. J lost 4 bases, V lost 3 bases, and 6 bases had no gene match. Germline V gene data show CDR1 as SGHDN and CDR2 as FVKESK. The CDR3 reads CASSHFSGRSYNEQFF. The CDR3 DNA reads TGTGCCAGCAGCCACTTTAGCGGGAGGTCGTACAATGAGCAGTTCTTC. The variable domain in full, with the rest retrieved from reference TRBV14 and TRBJ2-1, is EAGVTQFPSHSVIEKGQTVTLRCDPISGHDNLYWYRRVMGKEIKFLLHFVKESKQDESGMPNNRFLAERTGGTYSTLKVQPAELEDSGVYFCASSHFSGRSYNEQFFGPGTRLTVL.

This clonotype was picked up many times. The gene calls are TRBV9 and TRBJ2-4; D unresolved. V lost 3 bases and J 1 base, leaving 2 bases between the germline ends. The CDR3 consists of 12 residues. Germline V gene sequence: CDR1 SGDLS, CDR2 YYNGEE. The CDR3 DNA is TGTGCCAGCAGCGGGGCCAAAAACATTCAGTACTTC. This sequence encodes CASSGAKNIQYF.

The table lists this clonotype with many counts. J is TRBJ2-7 and V is TRBV7-6; no clear D. The CDR3 sequence is 16 residues long. CDR1 is SGHVS, CDR2 FNYEAQ, per germline. Trimming cost V 5 bases and J 6 bases, with 23 bases left between them. CDR3 sequence reads: CASSPMDARRPFEQYF. The CDR3, as DNA: TGTGCCAGCAGCCCTATGGACGCCCGGCGACCCTTCGAGCAGTACTTC.

This clonotype appeared a few times. A junction end diverges from the germline sequence, so it may reflect a read error. The V gene is TRBV7-8, the J gene TRBJ2-7; 8 bases fit TRBD1. Looked up from germline, CDR1 is SGHVS and CDR2 is FQNEAQ. The CDR3 loop spans 15 amino acids. This chain's CDR3 is CASSLEAGTGHEQYF. The CDR3 nucleotides are TGTGCCAGCAGTTTAGAGGCCGGGACAGGCCACGAGCAGTACTTC.

This clonotype has a handful of counts. This chain connects TRBV25-1 to TRBJ2-7; maybe TRBD1 (5 bases). V lost 9 bases and J 0 bases, leaving 21 bases between the germline ends. This CDR3 has 16 amino acids. The germline CDR1 and CDR2 sequences are MGHDK and SYGVNS. CDR3 sequence reads: CARDKPLQASSYEQYF. The CDR3 DNA follows: TGTGCCAGGGATAAACCGCTACAGGCTTCCTCCTACGAGCAGTACTTC.

This clonotype came up many times. The gene calls are TRBV11-2 and TRBJ2-1, with 13 nucleotides matching TRBD2. This CDR3 spans 16 amino acids. V was clipped by 7 bases and J by 4 bases; unmatched bases: 7. Germline V lookup: CDR1 SGHAT, CDR2 FQNNGV. CDR3 sequence reads: CASIETSGRAYNEQFF. The CDR3 DNA follows: TGTGCCAGCATCGAAACTAGCGGGAGGGCGTACAATGAGCAGTTCTTC.

As to this clonotype: Given the absence of the conserved phenylalanine or tryptophan at the CDR3 end, a read error is likely. This chain uses TRBV28 with TRBJ2-7; D unresolved. The germline gives CDR1 MDHEN, CDR2 SYDVKM. This CDR3 comprises 14 residues. Trimming removed 1 base from V and 3 bases from J, with 10 bases in between. The CDR3 nucleotides are TGTGCCAGCAGTTTATCCTGGTCCTTCTACGAGCAGTACTCC. Its protein product is CASSLSWSFYEQYS.

At least ten counts were recorded for this clonotype. This chain uses TRBV7-8 with TRBJ1-5; D ambiguous. The CDR3 runs to 15 residues. Germline CDR1 and CDR2: SGHVS and FQNEAQ. V lost 0 bases, J lost 3 bases, and 9 bases lay in between. The CDR3: CASSLASFYNQPQHF. The DNA of the CDR3 is TGTGCCAGCAGCTTAGCCAGCTTTTACAATCAGCCCCAGCATTTT.

In this sample, this clonotype turned up many times. The chain employs TRBV28 and TRBJ1-1; the D is unclear. Germline loops: CDR1 MDHEN, CDR2 SYDVKM. This CDR3 comprises 12 residues. Trimming took 8 bases from V and 5 from J, leaving 12 bases between them. The CDR3 nucleotides read TGTGCCAGCGTAAAGGGTAGGACTGAAGCTTTCTTT. Translation: CASVKGRTEAFF.

This clonotype was observed at least ten times. The J gene is TRBJ2-1, the V gene TRBV7-9, with 7 positions matching TRBD2. The CDR3 is 14 residues long. V trimming: 5 bases; J trimming: 6 bases; junction bases outside the gene matches: 7. Germline CDR1 is SEHNR and CDR2 is FQNEAQ (reference sequence). The DNA for the CDR3 is TGTGCCAGCAGCCCCGGTGGGGGGGGCAATGAGCAGTTCTTC. Amino acid sequence: CASSPGGGGNEQFF. Combining the CDR3 with reference TRBV7-9 and TRBJ2-1 gives the whole variable domain DTGVSQNPRHKITKRGQNVTFRCDPISEHNRLYWYRQTLGQGPEFLTYFQNEAQLEKSRLLSDRFSAERPKGSFSTLEIQRTEQGDSAMYLCASSPGGGGNEQFFGPGTRLTVL.

This clonotype was recorded many times. This chain links TRBV30 with TRBJ2-5, with a weak D call TRBD2 (5 bases). V was pared by 2 bases and J by 5 bases, with 18 bases between. Looked up from germline, CDR1 is GTSNPN and CDR2 is SVGIG (reference sequence). The CDR3 totals 15 residues. The DNA for the CDR3 is TGTGCCTGGAGTTCCTTAAGCGGTGTAGGGGAGACCCAGTACTTC. Amino acid sequence: CAWSSLSGVGETQYF.

This clonotype occurred many times. The CDR3 spells CSARAPNHSNEQFF. The CDR3 bases are TGCAGTGCTAGAGCACCCAACCATAGCAATGAGCAGTTCTTC. The chain is built from TRBV20-1 and TRBJ2-1; D not resolved. V lost 1 base to trimming and J lost 6 bases, with 13 bases between them. Germline V gives CDR1 DFQATT, CDR2 SNEGSKA (reference sequence). The CDR3 has 14 amino acids.

This clonotype was picked up many times. V usage is TRBV28 and J usage is TRBJ2-5; tentatively, D is TRBD1 (6 bases). CDR1 and CDR2 from the germline V gene are MDHEN and SYDVKM. V dropped 3 bases and J dropped 1 base, with 15 bases sitting between them. This CDR3 comprises 16 residues. CDR3: CASSFYGRGIQETQYF. In DNA form, the CDR3 reads TGTGCCAGCAGTTTTTACGGCAGGGGAATCCAAGAGACCCAGTACTTC.

This clonotype was recorded many times. CDR3 DNA: TGCGCCAGCAGCCAGGCACGACGGGAGACCCAGTACTTC. Amino acids: CASSQARRETQYF. The chain carries TRBV4-3 and TRBJ2-5; D uncertain. This CDR3 spans 13 amino acids. V was cut by 3 bases and J by 5 bases, with 10 bases left in between. Germline-derived CDR1 and CDR2 are LGHNA and YSLEER.

This clonotype was found many times. The gene calls are TRBV30 and TRBJ2-2; D possibly matches TRBD1 or TRBD2 (5 bases each). The germline V gene has CDR1 GTSNPN and CDR2 SVGIG (reference sequence). This CDR3 contains 15 residues. The V end was cut by 0 bases, the J end by 1 base, with 9 bases between. The CDR3 sequence: CAWSVGTRNTGELFF. CDR3 nucleotides: TGTGCCTGGAGTGTAGGGACCAGGAACACCGGGGAGCTGTTTTTT.

This clonotype was counted many times. This chain links TRBV5-1 with TRBJ2-1, with TRBD2 identical over 14 bases. CDR3 size: 15 residues. Germline V lookup: CDR1 SGHRS, CDR2 YFSETQ. The V and J ends lost 1 base and 9 bases, in that order; junction bases with no gene match: 3. Written as DNA, the CDR3 is TGCGCCAGCAGCTTGAGCGGGACTAGCGGGAGTGAGCAGTTCTTC. Translation gives CASSLSGTSGSEQFF.

This clonotype was found many times. This chain links TRBV28 with TRBJ2-7; D gene ambiguous. There are 13 residues in the CDR3. Trimming removed 3 bases from V and 4 bases from J, with 10 bases in between. CDR1 is MDHEN and CDR2 is SYDVKM in the germline V gene. The CDR3 sequence is CASSFGQVYEQYF. As DNA, the CDR3 is TGTGCCAGCAGTTTCGGTCAGGTATACGAGCAGTACTTC.